One sample yielded the 19 T cell receptor beta chains listed below, sequenced in a study of T cells after yellow fever vaccination. In TCRdb, the 5' RACE reads were re-called with MiXCR into one record per CDR3 protein. The profile covers 100,000 to 150,000 distinct CDR3 sequences, with roughly 15% appearing a single time and approximately 39% taken by the ten largest. Sample: CD8+ T cells sorted from PBMCs, taken 5 days after the yellow fever booster vaccination. These receptors came from a man younger than 30 who received the YFV17D yellow fever vaccine.

V is TRBV6-6 and J is TRBJ2-5, with no clear D. This CDR3 region has 14 residues. The germline gives CDR1 MNHNY, CDR2 SVGAGI (reference sequence). The V gene lost 0 bases and the J gene lost 2 bases, with 7 bases spanning the gap. CDR3 protein: CASSYSAEQETQYF. The CDR3 DNA follows: TGTGCCAGCAGTTACTCGGCAGAGCAAGAGACCCAGTACTTC.

This clonotype has only a few counts. The chain links TRBV29-1 to TRBJ2-5; TRBD1 aligns across 9 bases. Germline CDR1 SQVTM, CDR2 ANQGSEA. Unmatched junction bases numbered 8, after V lost 4 bases and J lost 2 bases. CDR3 size: 15 residues. The CDR3 DNA follows: TGCAGCGTTGTGTGGCGGGACAGGGAACAAGAGACCCAGTACTTC. Amino acids: CSVVWRDREQETQYF.

The chain is built from TRBV20-1 and TRBJ1-5; the D is unclear. The CDR3 runs 16 residues. Germline assignment: CDR1 DFQATT and CDR2 SNEGSKA (reference sequence). The germline V and J ends were trimmed by 1 base and 0 bases, with 13 bases remaining between them. CDR3 DNA sequence: TGCAGTGCTAGAGTGATCGGCTACCCTAGCAATCAGCCCCAGCATTTT. It encodes CSARVIGYPSNQPQHF.

The CDR3 is CASSVLGGNEQFF. In DNA form, the CDR3 reads TGTGCCAGCAGCGTCCTCGGGGGCAATGAGCAGTTCTTC. This chain connects TRBV9 to TRBJ2-1; maybe TRBD2 (6 bases). V was cut by 2 bases and J by 6 bases, with 9 bases left in between. CDR1 and CDR2 from the germline V gene are SGDLS and YYNGEE. CDR3 length: 13 amino acids.

V gene TRBV6-6 combines with J gene TRBJ1-1; no definite D call. Per the germline V gene, CDR1 is MNHNY and CDR2 is SVGAGI (reference sequence). V lost 5 bases, J lost 5 bases, and 18 bases lay in between. The CDR3 totals 15 residues. The CDR3: CASSIPEVRRTEAFF. The CDR3 bases are TGTGCCAGCAGTATCCCCGAGGTACGGCGAACTGAAGCTTTCTTT.

This clonotype occurred a few times. The chain couples TRBV13 to TRBJ2-2; possibly TRBD1 for D (6 bases). Between the trimmed V and J ends, which lost 3 bases and 6 bases, there was a span of 14 bases. Germline lookup yields CDR1 PRHDT and CDR2 FYEKMQ (reference sequence). The CDR3 is 15 residues long. As DNA, the CDR3 is TGTGCCAGCAGCTTGAGGGGGATAAGGCCCGGGGAGCTGTTTTTT. Translated: CASSLRGIRPGELFF.

This clonotype was counted a few times. The chain has TRBV6-2 or TRBV6-3 and TRBJ2-5; the D gene is possibly TRBD2 (6 bases). This CDR3 has 13 residues. V was pared by 5 bases and J by 4 bases, with 11 bases between. The V gene's germline CDR1 is MNHEY and CDR2 SVGEGT. The CDR3 is CASSPTRAETQYF. In DNA form, the CDR3 reads TGTGCCAGCAGTCCGACTAGAGCAGAGACCCAGTACTTC.

Regarding this clonotype: Sequence at one end of the junction differs from germline and may be a read error. J is TRBJ2-7 and V is TRBV27; D uncertain. Per the germline V gene, CDR1 is MNHEY and CDR2 is SMNVEV (reference sequence). CDR3 length: 13 residues. In DNA, the CDR3 is TGTGCCAGCAGTAACGGCAACTCCTACGAGGAGTACTTC. This encodes CASSNGNSYEEYF.

The table lists this clonotype with a few counts. This chain joins TRBV15 and TRBJ1-3; 7 nucleotides line up with TRBD1. Trimming at V came to 6 bases and at J to 3 bases, leaving 14 bases not matched to a gene. The CDR3 has 17 residues. Germline V CDR1 and CDR2: LNHNV, YYDKDF (reference sequence). The CDR3 DNA reads TGTGCCACCAGGCCGATAGATACAGGGGCGAGTGGAAACACCATATATTTT. It yields the protein CATRPIDTGASGNTIYF.

The rearrangement joins TRBV7-9 to TRBJ2-1; D not resolved. The CDR3 loop spans 16 amino acids. Per the germline V gene, CDR1 is SEHNR and CDR2 is FQNEAQ (reference sequence). Deletions cut 1 base from V and 0 bases from J, with 10 bases between. In DNA form, the CDR3 reads TGTGCCAGCAGCTTAGAGGTGGTTAGCTCCTACAATGAGCAGTTCTTC. Translation: CASSLEVVSSYNEQFF. The whole variable domain, remainder taken from reference TRBV7-9 and TRBJ2-1, is DTGVSQNPRHKITKRGQNVTFRCDPISEHNRLYWYRQTLGQGPEFLTYFQNEAQLEKSRLLSDRFSAERPKGSFSTLEIQRTEQGDSAMYLCASSLEVVSSYNEQFFGPGTRLTVL.

This clonotype appeared a few times. The CDR3 loop reads CASSLALASSSYNEQFF. In DNA, the CDR3 is TGTGCCAGCAGCTTAGCCCTAGCGTCCAGCTCCTACAATGAGCAGTTCTTC. The V call is TRBV7-9, the J call TRBJ2-1; weak D call: TRBD2 (6 bases). Germline V lookup: CDR1 SEHNR, CDR2 FQNEAQ (reference sequence). The CDR3 length is 17 residues. Trimming shortened V by 0 bases and J by 0 bases, and 12 bases separated the two germline ends.

This clonotype came up a few times. The chain is built from TRBV4-1 and TRBJ2-3; a weak D match, TRBD2 (6 bases). This CDR3 has 18 residues. The germline V and J ends were trimmed by 7 bases and 2 bases, with 25 bases remaining between them. Germline CDR1 and CDR2: MGHRA and YSYEKL. CDR3 region: CASKGAPYIRGITDTQYF. In DNA, the CDR3 is TGCGCCAGCAAGGGTGCCCCGTATATCCGGGGGATCACAGATACGCAGTATTTT.

Only a few counts were recorded for this clonotype. The rearrangement links TRBV12-3 or TRBV12-4 to TRBJ2-5, with a weak D call TRBD1 (5 bases). The CDR3 runs to 13 residues. Deletions cut 1 base from V and 4 bases from J, with 7 bases between. The CDR3 coding sequence is TGTGCCAGCAGTTTAGAGGGGTTAGAGACCCAGTACTTC. It specifies CASSLEGLETQYF.

The V call is TRBV7-2, the J call TRBJ2-7; TRBD1 matches 9 bases. In germline, CDR1 is SGHTA, CDR2 FQGNSA. J gave up 3 bases and V 2 bases, and 5 bases lay outside the gene matches. CDR3 length: 15 residues. CDR3 loop: CASSLSGTGIYEQYF. Here the CDR3 DNA reads TGTGCCAGCAGCTTAAGTGGGACAGGGATCTACGAGCAGTACTTC.

This clonotype was recorded once. The chain carries TRBV4-1 and TRBJ1-6; 8 bases agree with TRBD1. CDR3 length: 16 amino acids. The V gene end was trimmed by 0 bases and the J gene end by 6 bases; junction bases not matched to a gene: 4. Germline V gene lookup returns CDR1 MGHRA and CDR2 YSYEKL. The CDR3 DNA reads TGCGCCAGCAGCCAAGATTTGGGACAGGCTAATTCACCCCTCCACTTT. Translated, it gives CASSQDLGQANSPLHF.

The genes are TRBV4-3 and TRBJ2-1; D is unresolved. Per germline, CDR1 LGHNA and CDR2 YSLEER. The CDR3 totals 12 residues. Trimming shortened V by 5 bases and J by 10 bases, and 12 bases separated the two germline ends. The CDR3 coding sequence is TGCGCCAGCAGCAACCCTGGGTGGGAGCAGTTCTTC. Protein product: CASSNPGWEQFF.

The V call is TRBV12-3 or TRBV12-4, the J call TRBJ1-1, with a possible D match to TRBD1 (5 bases). The CDR3 is made up of 13 amino acids. V was pared by 5 bases and J by 4 bases, with 11 bases between. The chain's CDR3 is CASSDSWGTEAFF. In DNA form, the CDR3 reads TGTGCCAGCAGTGACAGTTGGGGCACTGAAGCTTTCTTT.

This clonotype was seen only a few times. The V call is TRBV24-1, the J call TRBJ1-2; D is possibly TRBD1 (5 bases). Germline CDR1 KGHDR, CDR2 SFDVKD. Trimming removed 1 base at V and 4 bases at J, with 21 bases between. The CDR3 is 18 amino acids. The CDR3 sequence is CATSDLKAGNNGIYGYTF. Written as DNA, the CDR3 is TGTGCCACCAGTGATTTAAAGGCAGGGAACAACGGGATCTATGGCTACACCTTC.

This clonotype turned up a few times. The gene calls are TRBV19 and TRBJ2-4; 7 bases match TRBD1. The CDR3 length is 12 residues. In germline, CDR1 is LNHDA, CDR2 SQIVND (reference sequence). With 6 bases clipped from V and 15 bases from J, the junction kept 11 bases outside the gene matches. Here the CDR3 DNA reads TGTGCCAGTAGCCGGGACAGTCTCAAGTTGTACTTC. Translation gives CASSRDSLKLYF.